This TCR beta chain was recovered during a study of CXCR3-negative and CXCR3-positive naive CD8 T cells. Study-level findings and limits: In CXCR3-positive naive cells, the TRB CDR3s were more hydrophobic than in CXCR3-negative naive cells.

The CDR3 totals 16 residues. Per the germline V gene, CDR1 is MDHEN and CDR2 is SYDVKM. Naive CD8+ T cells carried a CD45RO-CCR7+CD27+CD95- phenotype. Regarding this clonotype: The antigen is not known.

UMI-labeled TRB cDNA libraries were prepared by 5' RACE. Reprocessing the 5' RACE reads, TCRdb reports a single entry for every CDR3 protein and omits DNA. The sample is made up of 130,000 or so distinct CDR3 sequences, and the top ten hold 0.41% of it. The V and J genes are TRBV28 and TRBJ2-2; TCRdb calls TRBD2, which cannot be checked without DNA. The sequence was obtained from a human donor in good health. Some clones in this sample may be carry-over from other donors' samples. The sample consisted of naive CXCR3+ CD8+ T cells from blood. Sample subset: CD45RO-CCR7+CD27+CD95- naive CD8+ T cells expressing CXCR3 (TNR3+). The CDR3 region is CASSLRGTRNDGELFF. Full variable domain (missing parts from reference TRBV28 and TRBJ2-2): DVKVTQSSRYLVKRTGEKVFLECVQDMDHENMFWYRQDPGLGLRLIYFSYDVKMKEKGDIPEGYSVSREKKERFSLILESASTNQTSMYLCASSLRGTRNDGELFFGEGSRLTVL.